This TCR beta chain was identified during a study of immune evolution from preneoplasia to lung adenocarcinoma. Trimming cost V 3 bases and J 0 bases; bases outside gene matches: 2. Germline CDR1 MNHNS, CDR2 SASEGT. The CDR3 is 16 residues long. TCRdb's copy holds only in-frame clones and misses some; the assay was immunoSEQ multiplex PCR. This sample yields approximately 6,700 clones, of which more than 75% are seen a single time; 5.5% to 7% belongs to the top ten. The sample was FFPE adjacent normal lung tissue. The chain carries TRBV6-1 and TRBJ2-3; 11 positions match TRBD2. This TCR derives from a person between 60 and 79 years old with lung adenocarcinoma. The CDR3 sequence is CASSERTSGSTDTQYF. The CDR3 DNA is TGTGCCAGCAGTGAGAGGACTAGCGGGAGCACAGATACGCAGTATTTT.